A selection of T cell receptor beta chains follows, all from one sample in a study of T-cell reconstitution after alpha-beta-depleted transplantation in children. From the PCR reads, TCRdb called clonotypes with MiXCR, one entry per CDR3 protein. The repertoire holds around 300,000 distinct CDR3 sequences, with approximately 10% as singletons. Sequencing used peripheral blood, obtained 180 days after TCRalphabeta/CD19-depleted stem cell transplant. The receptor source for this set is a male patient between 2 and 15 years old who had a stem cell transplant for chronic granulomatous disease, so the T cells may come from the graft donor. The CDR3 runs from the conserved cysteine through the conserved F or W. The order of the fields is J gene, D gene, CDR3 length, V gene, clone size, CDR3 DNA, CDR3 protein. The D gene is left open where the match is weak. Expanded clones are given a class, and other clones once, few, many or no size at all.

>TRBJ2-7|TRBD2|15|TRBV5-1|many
TGCGCCAGCAGCTTGGGGGGCGGGAGCTCCTACGAGCAGTACTTC
CASSLGGGSSYEQYF
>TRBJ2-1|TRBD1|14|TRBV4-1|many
TGCGCCAGCAGCCAAGTTGGACAGGGCGGGGAGCAGTTCTTC
CASSQVGQGGEQFF
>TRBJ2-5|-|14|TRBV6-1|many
TGTGCCAGCAGTGGATACAGGTTTGGTGAGACCCAGTACTTC
CASSGYRFGETQYF
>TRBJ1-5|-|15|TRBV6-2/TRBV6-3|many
TGTGCCAGCAGTTACTCGATGGGAGGCAATCAGCCCCAGCATTTT
CASSYSMGGNQPQHF
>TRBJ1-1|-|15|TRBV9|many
TGTGCCAGCAGCGTTTACCAGGACAGGAACACTGAAGCTTTCTTT
CASSVYQDRNTEAFF
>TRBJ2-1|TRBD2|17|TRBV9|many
TGTGCCAGCAGCGTAGATCCAGGCGGGAGTATCAACAATGAGCAGTTCTTC
CASSVDPGGSINNEQFF
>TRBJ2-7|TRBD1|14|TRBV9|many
TGTGCCAGCAGCACAAATGGACAGGGGGGCGAGCAGTACTTC
CASSTNGQGGEQYF
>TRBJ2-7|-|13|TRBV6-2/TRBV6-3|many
TGTGCCAGCAGTGATGGGACACTCTACGAGCAGTACTTC
CASSDGTLYEQYF
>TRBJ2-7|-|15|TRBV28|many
TGTGCCAGCAGCCCCGACAGGGGAGGGTCCTACGAGCAGTACTTC
CASSPDRGGSYEQYF
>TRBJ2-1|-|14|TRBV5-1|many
TGCGCCAGCAGCCCAAGCGGACCAAACAATGAGCAGTTCTTC
CASSPSGPNNEQFF
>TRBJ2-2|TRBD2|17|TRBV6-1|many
TGTGCCAGCAGCAAAAGGACTAGCGGAGCGAACACCGGGGAGCTGTTTTTT
CASSKRTSGANTGELFF
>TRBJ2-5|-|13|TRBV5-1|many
TGCGCCAGCAGCTTGGCCCTCTGGGAGACCCAGTACTTC
CASSLALWETQYF
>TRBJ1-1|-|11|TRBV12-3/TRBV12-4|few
TGTGCCAGCAGTTTATTCACTGAAGCTTTCTTT
CASSLFTEAFF
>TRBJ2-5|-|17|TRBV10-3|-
TGTGCCATCAGTGAGGCAGCGGACCCCCTCTCAGGAGGGACCCAGTACTTC
CAISEAADPLSGGTQYF
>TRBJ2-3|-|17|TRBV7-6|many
TGTGCCAGCAGCTTAGTTCGTGGGGGCCAAGGTTCAGATACGCAGTATTTT
CASSLVRGGQGSDTQYF
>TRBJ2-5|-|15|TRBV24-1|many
TGTGCCACCAGTGACCCTAGGACTGGCGGGGAGACCCAGTACTTC
CATSDPRTGGETQYF
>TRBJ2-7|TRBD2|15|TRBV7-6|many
TGTGCCAGCAGCTTAGCCAGCGGGGCCCACTACGAGCAGTACTTC
CASSLASGAHYEQYF
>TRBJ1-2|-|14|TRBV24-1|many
TGTGCCACCAGTGAGGGAGGGGGACACTATGGCTACACCTTC
CATSEGGGHYGYTF
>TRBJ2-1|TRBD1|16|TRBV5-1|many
TGCGCCAGCAGCTTGGCCGCCGGGACAGGACCCAATGAGCAGTTCTTC
CASSLAAGTGPNEQFF
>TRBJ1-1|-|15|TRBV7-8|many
TGTGCCAGCAGCTCCCACAGGGCAGAGAACACTGAAGCTTTCTTT
CASSSHRAENTEAFF